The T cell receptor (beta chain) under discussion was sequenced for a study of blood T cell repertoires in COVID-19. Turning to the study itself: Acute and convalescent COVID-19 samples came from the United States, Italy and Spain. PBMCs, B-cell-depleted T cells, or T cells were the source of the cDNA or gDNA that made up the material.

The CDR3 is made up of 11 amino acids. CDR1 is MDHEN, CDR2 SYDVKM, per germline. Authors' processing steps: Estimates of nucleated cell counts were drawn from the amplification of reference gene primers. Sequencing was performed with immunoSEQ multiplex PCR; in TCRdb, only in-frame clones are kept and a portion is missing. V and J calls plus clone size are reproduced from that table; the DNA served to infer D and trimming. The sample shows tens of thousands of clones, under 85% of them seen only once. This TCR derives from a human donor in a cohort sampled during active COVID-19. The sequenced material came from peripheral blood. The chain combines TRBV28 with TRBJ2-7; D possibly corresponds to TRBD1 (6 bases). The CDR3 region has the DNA TGTGCAGCCACAGGGTCCCACGAGCAGTACTTC. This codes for CAATGSHEQYF.